This T cell receptor (beta chain) was obtained from a study of blood T cell repertoires in COVID-19. The data were produced by immunoSEQ multiplex PCR, yet TCRdb's version contains in-frame clones alone and is incomplete. The table has a few hundred thousand clones, roughly 89% seen once. Germline V gene lookup returns CDR1 SNHLY and CDR2 FYNNEI. V was pared by 3 bases and J by 3 bases, with 12 bases between. This CDR3 has 15 amino acids. The V and J genes are TRBV2 and TRBJ1-5, with D perhaps TRBD1 (6 bases). The clonotype was recovered from a young man who had been exposed to COVID-19. The specimen was PBMCs or T cells enriched from blood (not recorded which). In DNA form, the CDR3 reads TGTGCCAGCAGTGAGGGCAGGGGCATCAATCAGCCCCAGCATTTT. Its protein product is CASSEGRGINQPQHF.